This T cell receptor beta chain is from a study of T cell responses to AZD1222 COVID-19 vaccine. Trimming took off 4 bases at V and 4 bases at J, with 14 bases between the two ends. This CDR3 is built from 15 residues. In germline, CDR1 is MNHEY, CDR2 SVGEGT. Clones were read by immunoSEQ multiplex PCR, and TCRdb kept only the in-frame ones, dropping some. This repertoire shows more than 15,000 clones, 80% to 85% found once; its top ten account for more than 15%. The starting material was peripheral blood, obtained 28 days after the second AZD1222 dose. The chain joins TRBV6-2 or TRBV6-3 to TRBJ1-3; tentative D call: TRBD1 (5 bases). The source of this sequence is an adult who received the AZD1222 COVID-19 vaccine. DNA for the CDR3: TGTGCCAGCAGTTGGGACCCCCTTCGAGGAAACACCATATATTTT. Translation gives CASSWDPLRGNTIYF.